Listed below are T cell receptor beta chains from one sample, sequenced in a study of coeliac disease. The table came from immunoSEQ multiplex PCR; TCRdb's copy has only in-frame clones and leaves some out. This sample has approximately 300 clones, with 70% to 80% found just once. The specimen was intraepithelial lymphocytes from the gut. Every receptor here comes from a woman in her 40s with celiac disease, on a gluten-free diet. The CDR3 runs from the conserved cysteine through the conserved F or W. Fields, in order: D gene, J gene, V gene, clone size, CDR3 DNA, CDR3 protein. D genes are given only for firm matches. The size entry is marked missing in some rows and otherwise reads once, few, many or a size class.

>NA|TRBJ1-2|TRBV4-1|NA
TGCGCCAGCAGCCAAGATGTTGGGCTTGGGTTGGGCTACACCTTC
CASSQDVGLGLGYTF
>NA|TRBJ2-5|TRBV4-3|NA
TGCGCCAGCAGCCCCGGACTGCTAAAGACCCAGTACTTC
CASSPGLLKTQYF
>NA|TRBJ2-5|TRBV5-6|once
TGTGCCAGCAGCTTGGTGACAGTAGTCGGGGAGACCCAGTACTTC
CASSLVTVVGETQYF
>NA|TRBJ1-5|TRBV2|NA
TGTGCCAGCAGTGGACAATATATGAGTCAGCCCCAGCATTTT
CASSGQYMSQPQHF
>TRBD2|TRBJ2-2|TRBV29-1|NA
TGCAGCGGGGGGGGAGAACACCGGGAGCTGTTTTTT
CSGGGEHRELFF
>NA|TRBJ2-7|TRBV4-1|NA
TGCGCCAGCAGCCAGGATGCGAATACAGCCTACGAGCAGTACTTC
CASSQDANTAYEQYF
>NA|TRBJ2-6|TRBV7-7|NA
TGTGCCAGCAGCATTCTTATACAAAGTCGGGCCAACGTCCTGACTTTC
CASSILIQSRANVLTF
>NA|TRBJ1-2|TRBV11-2|NA
TGTGCCAGCAGCTTAGGGCAGGCCTATGGCTACACCTTC
CASSLGQAYGYTF
>TRBD1|TRBJ1-1|TRBV29-1|NA
TGCAGCGGAAGACAGGGGGGATCGGGCACTGAAGCTTTCTTT
CSGRQGGSGTEAFF
>TRBD2|TRBJ2-1|TRBV2|NA
TGTGCCAGCAGACTAGCGGGAGTTCCCTACAATGAGCAGTTCTTC
CASRLAGVPYNEQFF
>NA|TRBJ2-5|TRBV7-6|NA
TGTGCCAGCAGCTTAGGGGCAGGGGTCGGGTCTGGGACCCAGTACTTC
CASSLGAGVGSGTQYF
>NA|TRBJ1-2|TRBV15|NA
TGTGCCACCATAGGACAGTACTATGGCTACACCTTC
CATIGQYYGYTF
>TRBD1|TRBJ1-5|TRBV6-1|NA
TGTGCCAGCAGTGGGACAGGGCCCATATATAGCAATCAGCCCCAGCATTTT
CASSGTGPIYSNQPQHF
>TRBD2|TRBJ2-1|TRBV30|NA
TGTGCCCACCGCGGGAGGGCCAAGAATGAGCAGTTCTTC
CAHRGRAKNEQFF
>TRBD2|TRBJ2-1|TRBV4-1|NA
TGCGCCAGCAGCCCCCTAGTAATACTAGCGGGAGCCGACAATGAGCAGTTCTTC
CASSPLVILAGADNEQFF
>NA|TRBJ1-2|TRBV2|few
TGTGCCAGCACCCGACAGACCAACTATGGCTACACCTTC
CASTRQTNYGYTF